A single T cell receptor beta chain is shown here with its context. The entry originates in a study of blood T cell repertoires in COVID-19. In the study overall: Donors in the United States, Italy and Spain gave samples during acute or convalescent COVID-19. T cells, B-cell-depleted T cells, or PBMCs provided the cDNA or gDNA that served as material.

Original handling: Using reference gene primer amplification, nucleated cell counts were estimated. Assay: immunoSEQ multiplex PCR; the TCRdb copy retains only in-frame clones and omits some. V and J calls and clone size are given by that table; D and trimming were obtained from the DNA. This table has 150,000 to 200,000 clones, about 88% appearing once. Two negative PCRs, clearance, or symptom resolution characterized the recovered Cohort 3 donors. This CDR3 region has 17 residues. The V and J ends lost 4 bases and 1 base respectively, with 18 bases between them. Germline V lookup: CDR1 SGHKS, CDR2 YYEKEE (reference sequence).

What was sequenced was PBMCs or T cells enriched from blood (not recorded which). The receptor comes from a woman aged 45-59 years who had recovered from COVID-19. V usage is TRBV5-5 and J usage is TRBJ1-3, with a tentative D call TRBD1 (5 bases). CDR3 sequence: CASSRTVGLLSGNTIYF. The CDR3 region has the DNA TGTGCCAGCAGCCGGACCGTGGGGCTCTTGTCTGGAAACACCATATATTTT.